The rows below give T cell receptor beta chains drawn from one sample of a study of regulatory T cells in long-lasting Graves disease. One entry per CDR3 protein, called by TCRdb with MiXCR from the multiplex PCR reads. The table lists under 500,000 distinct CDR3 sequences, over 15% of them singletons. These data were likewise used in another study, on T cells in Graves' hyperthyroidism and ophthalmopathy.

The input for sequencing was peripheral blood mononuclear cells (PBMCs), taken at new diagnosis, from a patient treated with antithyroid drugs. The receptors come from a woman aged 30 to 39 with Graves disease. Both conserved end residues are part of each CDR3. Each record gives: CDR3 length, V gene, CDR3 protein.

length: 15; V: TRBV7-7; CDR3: CASSLDGVVAETQYF
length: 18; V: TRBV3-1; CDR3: CASSQDPHRGSYSDTQYF
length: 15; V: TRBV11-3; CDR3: CASSSRGSGPNEQFF
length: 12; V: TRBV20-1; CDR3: CSADGRNNEQFF
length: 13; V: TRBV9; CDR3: CASSKDSSYEQYF
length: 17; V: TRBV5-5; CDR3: CASSSAPQRQSSYEQYF
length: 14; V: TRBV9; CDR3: CASSVEVGAYEQYF
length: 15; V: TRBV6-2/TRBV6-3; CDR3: CASSQGTRSYNEQFF
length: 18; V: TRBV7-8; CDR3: CASSLPAVPREGPDTQYF
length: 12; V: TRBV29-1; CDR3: CSVEAFFGGYTF
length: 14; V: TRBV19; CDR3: CATKEAGGPYEQYF
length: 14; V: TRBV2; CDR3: CASNSRTSVNEQFF
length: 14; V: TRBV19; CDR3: CASSIVGGAYEQYF
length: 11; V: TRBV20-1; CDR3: CSMAGSGEQYF
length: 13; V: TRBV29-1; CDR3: CSARDRGFYEQYF
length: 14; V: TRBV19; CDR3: CASSFRGIHNEQFF
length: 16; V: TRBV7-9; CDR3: CASSPLGGRISNEQFF
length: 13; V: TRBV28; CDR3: CASSLVTEIAAFF
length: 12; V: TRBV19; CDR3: CASTPGWDEAFF
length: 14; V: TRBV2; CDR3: CASRESYGAGELFF
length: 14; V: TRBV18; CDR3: CASSPIADPDTIYF
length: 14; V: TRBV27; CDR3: CASSPPGGGDTQYF
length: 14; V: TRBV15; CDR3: CATSKGPDLEKLFF
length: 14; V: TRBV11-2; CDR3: CASSLVRGGNEQFF
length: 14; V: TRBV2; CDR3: CASRLAPGGYTQYF
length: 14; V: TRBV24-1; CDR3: CATSDSGFNQPQHF
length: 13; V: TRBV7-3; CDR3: CASSSTVQETQYF
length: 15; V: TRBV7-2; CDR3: CASSARTASNYGYTF
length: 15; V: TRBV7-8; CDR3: CASSLGRGGYNEQFF
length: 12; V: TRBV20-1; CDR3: CSALRRETEAFF
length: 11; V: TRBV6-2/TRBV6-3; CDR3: CASSRRLEAFF
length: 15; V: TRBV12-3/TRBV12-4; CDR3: CASSSTTAPNYGYTF
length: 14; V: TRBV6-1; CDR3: CASRAGHSNYGYTF
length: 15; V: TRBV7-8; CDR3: CASSFRLAGQETQYF
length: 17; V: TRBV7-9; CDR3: CASSLGISGWAGDEQFF
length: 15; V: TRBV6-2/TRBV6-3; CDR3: CASREVPRVTDTQYF
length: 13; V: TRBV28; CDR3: CASSRAGSYGYTF
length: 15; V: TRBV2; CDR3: CASVGTERSNQPQHF
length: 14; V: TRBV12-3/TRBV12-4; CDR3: CASSLTRGGQPQHF
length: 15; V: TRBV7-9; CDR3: CASSQSGGGGTEAFF
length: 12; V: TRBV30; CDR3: CAWSGQHTEAFF
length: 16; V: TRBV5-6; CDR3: CASSLVGRYSNQPQHF
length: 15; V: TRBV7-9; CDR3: CASGRPPAGAYEQYF
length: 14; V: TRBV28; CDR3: CASSLASHTDTQYF
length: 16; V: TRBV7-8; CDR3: CASSLASAGYTDTQYF
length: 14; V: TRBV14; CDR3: CASSPRTPPDTQYF
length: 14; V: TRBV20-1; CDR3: CSARWTVGLNEQFF